This T cell receptor beta chain was sequenced in a study of neurological immune-mediated disorders. Study-wide findings and caveats: Across subjects, expanded clones had no CDR3 amino acid sequences in common, pointing to private repertoires in all groups.

This clonotype showed up many times. Its antigen remains unidentified. 2 million unsorted PBMCs were stored in RNAlater at -80 °C before RNA extraction. One entry per CDR3 protein, called by TCRdb with MiXCR from the 5' RACE reads. The data hold around 60,000 distinct CDR3 sequences, with approximately 3.1% observed a single time. V gave up 5 bases and J gave up 0 bases; unmatched junction bases: 12. The CDR3 is 17 amino acids. This sequence joins TRBV12-3 or TRBV12-4 and TRBJ2-5; 7 bases line up with TRBD1. Sequencing was performed on PBMCs. The receptor was isolated from an older woman with multiple sclerosis. This chain's CDR3 is CASSPNRGKGYQETQYF. The DNA for the CDR3 is TGTGCCAGCAGTCCTAACAGGGGAAAAGGGTACCAAGAGACCCAGTACTTC.